The TCR beta chain described here comes from a study of blood T cell repertoires in COVID-19. This clone was found a few times. CDR3 length equals 15 residues. V shed 4 bases and J shed 3 bases, with 17 bases lying between them. Germline loops: CDR1 SGHRS, CDR2 YFSETQ. How the authors handled the data: Reference gene primer amplification in the assay estimated nucleated cell counts. Sequenced by immunoSEQ multiplex PCR; TCRdb stores in-frame clones only, minus some. V, J and clone size are those of that table, while D and trimming were read from the DNA. The sample holds approximately 100,000 clones, over 65% seen once.

The V call is TRBV5-1, the J call TRBJ2-7; D unclear. The material sequenced was peripheral blood. The clonotype comes from a woman aged 60-70 years with acute or convalescent COVID-19. The CDR3, as DNA: TGCGCCAGCAGCCCTATGACTGCTACGTTCTACGAGCAGTACTTC. Translating it yields CASSPMTATFYEQYF.